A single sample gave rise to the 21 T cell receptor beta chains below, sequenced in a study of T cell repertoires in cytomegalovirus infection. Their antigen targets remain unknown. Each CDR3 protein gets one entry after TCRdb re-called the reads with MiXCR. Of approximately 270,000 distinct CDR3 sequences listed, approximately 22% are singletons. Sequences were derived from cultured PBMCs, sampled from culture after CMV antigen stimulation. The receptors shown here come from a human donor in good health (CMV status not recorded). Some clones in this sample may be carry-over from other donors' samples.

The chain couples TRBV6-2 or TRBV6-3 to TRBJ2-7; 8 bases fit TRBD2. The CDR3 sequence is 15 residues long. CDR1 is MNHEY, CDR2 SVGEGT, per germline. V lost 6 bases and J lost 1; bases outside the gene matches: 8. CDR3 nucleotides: TGTGCCAGCAGCCGGGGGGGGTCTGGATCCTACGAGCAGTACTTC. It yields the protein CASSRGGSGSYEQYF.

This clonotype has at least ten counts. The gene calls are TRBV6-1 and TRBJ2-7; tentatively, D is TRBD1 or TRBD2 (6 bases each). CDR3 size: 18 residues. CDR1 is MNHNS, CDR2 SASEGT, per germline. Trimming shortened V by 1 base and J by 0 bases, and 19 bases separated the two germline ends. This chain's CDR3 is CASSEGAGQGTSSYEQYF. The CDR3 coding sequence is TGTGCCAGCAGTGAAGGGGCGGGACAAGGAACCAGCTCCTACGAGCAGTACTTC.

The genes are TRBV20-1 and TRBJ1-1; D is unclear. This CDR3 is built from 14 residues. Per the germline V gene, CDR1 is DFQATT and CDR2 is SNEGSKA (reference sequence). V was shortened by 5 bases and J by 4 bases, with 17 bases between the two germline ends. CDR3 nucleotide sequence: TGCAGTGCTCAGCGGGTGGGGTCTGCCACTGAAGCTTTCTTT. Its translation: CSAQRVGSATEAFF.

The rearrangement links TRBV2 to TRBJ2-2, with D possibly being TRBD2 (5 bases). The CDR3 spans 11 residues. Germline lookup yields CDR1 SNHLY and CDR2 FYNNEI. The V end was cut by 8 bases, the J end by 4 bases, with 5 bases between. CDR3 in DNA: TGTGCCAGCCTAGCCACCGGGGAGCTGTTTTTT. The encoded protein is CASLATGELFF.

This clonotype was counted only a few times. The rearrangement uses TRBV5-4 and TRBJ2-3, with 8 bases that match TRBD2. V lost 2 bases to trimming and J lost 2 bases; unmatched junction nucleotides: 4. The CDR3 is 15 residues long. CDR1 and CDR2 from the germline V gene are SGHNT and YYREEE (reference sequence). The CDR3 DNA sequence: TGTGCCAGCAGCTTAGGTAGCGGGATCACAGATACGCAGTATTTT. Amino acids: CASSLGSGITDTQYF.

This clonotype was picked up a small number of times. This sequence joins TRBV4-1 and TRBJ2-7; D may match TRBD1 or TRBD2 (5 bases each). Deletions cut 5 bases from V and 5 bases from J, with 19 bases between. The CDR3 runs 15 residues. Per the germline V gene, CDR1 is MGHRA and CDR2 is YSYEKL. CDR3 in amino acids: CASSVGGPRVHEQYF. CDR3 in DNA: TGCGCCAGCAGCGTTGGGGGTCCCCGAGTCCACGAGCAGTACTTC.

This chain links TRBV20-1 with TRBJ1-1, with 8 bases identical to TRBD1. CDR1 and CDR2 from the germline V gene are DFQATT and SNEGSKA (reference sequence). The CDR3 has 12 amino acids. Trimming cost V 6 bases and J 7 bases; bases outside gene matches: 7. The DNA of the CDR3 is TGCAGTGCACGCAGGGGGCGCGATGAAGCTTTCTTT. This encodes CSARRGRDEAFF.

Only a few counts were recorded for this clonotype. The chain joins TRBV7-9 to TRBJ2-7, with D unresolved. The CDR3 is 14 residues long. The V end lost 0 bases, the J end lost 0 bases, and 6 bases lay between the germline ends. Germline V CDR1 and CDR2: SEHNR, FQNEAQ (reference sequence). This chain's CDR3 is CASSLAGLSYEQYF. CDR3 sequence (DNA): TGTGCCAGCAGCTTAGCGGGCCTCTCCTACGAGCAGTACTTC.

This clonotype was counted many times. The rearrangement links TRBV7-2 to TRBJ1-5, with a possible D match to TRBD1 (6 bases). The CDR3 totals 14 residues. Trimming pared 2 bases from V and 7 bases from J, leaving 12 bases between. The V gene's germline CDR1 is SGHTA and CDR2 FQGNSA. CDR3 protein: CASSLFQGRQPQHF. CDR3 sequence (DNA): TGTGCCAGCAGCTTATTCCAGGGGAGACAGCCCCAGCATTTT. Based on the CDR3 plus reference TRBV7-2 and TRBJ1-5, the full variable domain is GAGVSQSPSNKVTEKGKDVELRCDPISGHTALYWYRQSLGQGLEFLIYFQGNSAPDKSGLPSDRFSAERTGGSVSTLTIQRTQQEDSAVYLCASSLFQGRQPQHFGDGTRLSIL.

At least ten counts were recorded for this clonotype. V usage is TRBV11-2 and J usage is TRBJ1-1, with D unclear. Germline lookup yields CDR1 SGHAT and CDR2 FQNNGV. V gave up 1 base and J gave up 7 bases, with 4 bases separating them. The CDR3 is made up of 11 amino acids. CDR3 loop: CASSLVIEAFF. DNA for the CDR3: TGTGCCAGCAGCTTAGTAATTGAAGCTTTCTTT.

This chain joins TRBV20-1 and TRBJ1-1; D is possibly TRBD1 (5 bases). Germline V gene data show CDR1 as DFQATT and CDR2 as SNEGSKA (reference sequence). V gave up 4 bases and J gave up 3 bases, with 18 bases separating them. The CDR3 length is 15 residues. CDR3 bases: TGCAGTGCTACCCCCCCAGGGCTCGGATACACTGAAGCTTTCTTT. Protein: CSATPPGLGYTEAFF.

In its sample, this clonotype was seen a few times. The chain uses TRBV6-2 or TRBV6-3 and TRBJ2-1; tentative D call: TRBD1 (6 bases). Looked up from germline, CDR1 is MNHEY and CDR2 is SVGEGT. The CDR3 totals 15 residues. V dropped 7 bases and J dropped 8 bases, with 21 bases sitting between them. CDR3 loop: CASKLPKTGLDEQFF. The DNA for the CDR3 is TGTGCCAGCAAACTACCAAAAACAGGGTTGGATGAGCAGTTCTTC.

The CDR3 is CASKNPYEQYV. In DNA form, the CDR3 reads TGTGCCAGCAAAAACCCTTACGAGCAGTACGTC. The chain combines TRBV27 with TRBJ2-7, with D uncertain. The CDR3 totals 11 residues. Germline V gene sequence: CDR1 MNHEY, CDR2 SMNVEV (reference sequence). Trimming pared 7 bases from V and 4 bases from J, leaving 8 bases between.

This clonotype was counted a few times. In nucleotides, the CDR3 is TGCGCCAGCAGCCCAGAAGAGGGTAGCAATCAGCCCCAGCATTTT. Its translation: CASSPEEGSNQPQHF. The chain uses TRBV4-1 and TRBJ1-5, with D unclear. The CDR3 is 15 residues long. The germline CDR1 and CDR2 sequences are MGHRA and YSYEKL. V gave up 4 bases and J gave up 0 bases, with 10 bases separating them.

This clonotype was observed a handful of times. CDR3 protein: CSATRLVGYNEQFF. The CDR3 nucleotides are TGCAGTGCCACCAGACTAGTGGGTTACAATGAGCAGTTCTTC. The V gene is TRBV20-1, the J gene TRBJ2-1, with a weak D call TRBD2 (6 bases). The germline V and J ends were trimmed by 6 bases and 4 bases, with 16 bases remaining between them. This CDR3 spans 14 amino acids. CDR1 is DFQATT and CDR2 is SNEGSKA in the germline V gene (reference sequence).

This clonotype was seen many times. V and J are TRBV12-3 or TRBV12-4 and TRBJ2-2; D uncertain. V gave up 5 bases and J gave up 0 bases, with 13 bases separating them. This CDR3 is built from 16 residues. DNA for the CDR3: TGTGCCAGCAGTCGCGTCAGTAGATCGAACACCGGGGAGCTGTTTTTT. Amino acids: CASSRVSRSNTGELFF.

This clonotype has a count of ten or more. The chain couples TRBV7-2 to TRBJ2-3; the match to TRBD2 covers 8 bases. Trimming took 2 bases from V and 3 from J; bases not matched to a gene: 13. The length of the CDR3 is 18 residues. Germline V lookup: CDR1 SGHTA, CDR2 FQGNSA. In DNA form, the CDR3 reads TGTGCCAGCAGCTTACCCGTCTTCAGCGGGGGAGAGACAGATACGCAGTATTTT. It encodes CASSLPVFSGGETDTQYF.

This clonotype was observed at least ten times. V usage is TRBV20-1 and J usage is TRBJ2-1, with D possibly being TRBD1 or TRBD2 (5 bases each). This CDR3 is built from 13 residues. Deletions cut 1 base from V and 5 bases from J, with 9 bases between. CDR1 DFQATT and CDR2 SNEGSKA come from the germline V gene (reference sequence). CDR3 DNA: TGCAGTGCTAGAGCGGGGCACAACAATGAGCAGTTCTTC. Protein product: CSARAGHNNEQFF.

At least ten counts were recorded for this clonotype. In DNA, the CDR3 is TGTGCCAGCGCTGCTGGCATTTGGTCTGCGGGTTATGGCTACACCTTC. It encodes CASAAGIWSAGYGYTF. The rearrangement uses TRBV7-2 and TRBJ1-2; no firm D call. Trimming stripped 8 bases from V and 5 bases from J, with 24 bases between. The germline CDR1 and CDR2 sequences are SGHTA and FQGNSA. The CDR3 loop spans 16 amino acids.

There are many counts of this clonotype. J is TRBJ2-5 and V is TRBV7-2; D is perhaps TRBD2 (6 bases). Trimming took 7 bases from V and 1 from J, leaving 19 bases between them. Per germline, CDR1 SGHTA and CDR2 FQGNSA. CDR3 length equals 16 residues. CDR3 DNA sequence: TGTGCCAGCAACCAAAGGAGGGGCGGGCCCCAAGAGACCCAGTACTTC. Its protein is CASNQRRGGPQETQYF.

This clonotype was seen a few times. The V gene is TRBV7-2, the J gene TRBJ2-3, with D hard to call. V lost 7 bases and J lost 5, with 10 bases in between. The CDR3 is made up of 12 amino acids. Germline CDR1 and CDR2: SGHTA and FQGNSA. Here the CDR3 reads CASTLRGDTQYF. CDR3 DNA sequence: TGTGCCAGCACCCTACGCGGAGATACGCAGTATTTT. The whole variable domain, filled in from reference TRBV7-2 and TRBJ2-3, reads GAGVSQSPSNKVTEKGKDVELRCDPISGHTALYWYRQSLGQGLEFLIYFQGNSAPDKSGLPSDRFSAERTGGSVSTLTIQRTQQEDSAVYLCASTLRGDTQYFGPGTRLTVL.